Listed here are 9 T cell receptor beta chains from one sample, sequenced in a study of T-cell memory formation after mild COVID-19. TCRdb reprocessed the 5' RACE reads via MiXCR and lists one record per CDR3 protein. The sample includes around 410,000 distinct CDR3 sequences, 20% to 30% of them seen just once. Sequenced input: PBMCs or a T cell subset sorted from them (not recorded which). The receptors were sampled from an adult woman who had mild COVID-19 (a few samples of this study predate the infection). Cell type and time point are not known.

V is TRBV5-1 and J is TRBJ2-7; tentatively, D is TRBD2 (7 bases). The CDR3 extends over 16 amino acids. The germline V gene encodes CDR1 SGHRS and CDR2 YFSETQ. Trimming took 1 base from V and 0 from J, leaving 14 bases between them. The CDR3 DNA sequence: TGCGCCAGCAGCTTGAAGGACGGGGGGCCCTCCTACGAGCAGTACTTC. Translating gives CASSLKDGGPSYEQYF.

A few counts support this clonotype. The rearrangement links TRBV7-9 to TRBJ2-1; possible D gene TRBD2, 6 bases. V lost 2 bases and J 6 bases, leaving 11 bases between the germline ends. This CDR3 is built from 14 residues. CDR1 SEHNR and CDR2 FQNEAQ come from the germline V gene (reference sequence). The CDR3 sequence is CASSLTGVVNEQFF. CDR3 nucleotide sequence: TGTGCCAGCAGCTTAACGGGAGTAGTCAATGAGCAGTTCTTC.

This clonotype was detected only a few times. The chain has TRBV24-1 and TRBJ2-1; D may be TRBD2 (5 bases). CDR3 size: 14 residues. Germline-derived CDR1 and CDR2 are KGHDR and SFDVKD. Trimming removed 5 bases at V and 6 bases at J, with 13 bases between. The CDR3 region has the DNA TGTGCCACCAGTGTGGAGGACTTCCGCAATGAGCAGTTCTTC. This sequence encodes CATSVEDFRNEQFF.

This rearrangement joins TRBV30 to TRBJ1-1; tentatively, D is TRBD1 (6 bases). V lost 2 bases, J lost 1 base, and 8 bases lay in between. Germline CDR1 GTSNPN, CDR2 SVGIG (reference sequence). The CDR3 runs 13 residues. The DNA of the CDR3 is TGTGCCTGGAGTAAGACAGGGAACACTGAAGCTTTCTTT. Translation gives CAWSKTGNTEAFF.

The chain carries TRBV6-2 or TRBV6-3 and TRBJ2-1; 8 nucleotides align to TRBD1. The CDR3 length is 13 residues. Germline V CDR1 and CDR2: MNHEY, SVGEGT. Trimming removed 6 bases from V and 9 bases from J; junction bases left unmatched: 7. The CDR3 nucleotides read TGTGCCAGCAGGGAGACAGGGGCGGCTGAGCAGTTCTTC. This sequence encodes CASRETGAAEQFF.

This clonotype showed up just a few times. The chain links TRBV6-5 to TRBJ2-1; 14 positions match TRBD2. In germline, CDR1 is MNHEY, CDR2 SVGAGI. This CDR3 region has 15 residues. With 4 bases clipped from V and 10 bases from J, the junction kept 6 bases outside the gene matches. CDR3 coding DNA: TGTGCCAGCAGTTCGGGACTAGCGGGAGTACCGGAGCAGTTCTTC. Translation: CASSSGLAGVPEQFF.

V gene TRBV6-6 combines with J gene TRBJ1-5, with D maybe TRBD1 (5 bases). Germline CDR1 is MNHNY and CDR2 is SVGAGI (reference sequence). Trimming took off 0 bases at V and 3 bases at J, with 15 bases between the two ends. The CDR3 spans 17 residues. The chain's CDR3 is CASSYSRGGSINQPQHF. CDR3 nucleotide sequence: TGTGCCAGCAGTTACTCGAGGGGTGGGAGTATCAATCAGCCCCAGCATTTT.

This clonotype came up a few times. The chain recombines TRBV24-1 with TRBJ2-2, with TRBD1 identical over 10 bases. The germline V gene encodes CDR1 KGHDR and CDR2 SFDVKD. This CDR3 contains 14 residues. V lost 5 bases and J lost 9; bases outside the gene matches: 5. The CDR3 DNA reads TGTGCCACCAGTGCCACTGACAGGGGGCGGGAGCTGTTTTTT. The encoded protein is CATSATDRGRELFF.

About this clonotype: Germline is not matched at one junction end, which may reflect a read error. V usage is TRBV10-1 and J usage is TRBJ2-3; D gene unclear. Germline-derived CDR1 and CDR2 are WNHNN and SYGVQD (reference sequence). The CDR3 extends over 11 amino acids. The CDR3: CVSTPEDTQYF. The DNA for the CDR3 is TGCGTCAGCACACCGGAAGATACGCAGTATTTT.